This T cell receptor beta chain was recovered during a study of cytomegalovirus exposure and HLA in healthy donors. Study-wide results and limits: The study carried out a later analysis of TCR beta sequences. It associated 15,000 to 20,000 of them with specific HLA alleles at a false discovery rate of 0.05.

This CDR3 is 16 amino acids long. Germline loops: CDR1 ENHRY, CDR2 SYGVKD. The ends were cut back, 5 bases at V and 10 bases at J, with 21 bases in the middle. Points on this clone: Its target is not known.

13 Jbeta primers and 60 Vbeta primers were used for the PCR. This table comes from immunoSEQ multiplex PCR, and its TCRdb copy is limited to in-frame clones, with some not included. The table records 25,000 to 40,000 clones, around two fifths of them present only once. The sequence derives from a woman between 45 and 60 years old in good health and CMV-seronegative. The chain couples TRBV10-3 to TRBJ1-6; D is unclear. Sequencing input: PBMCs. The CDR3 loop reads CAISSQEGAWGSPLHF. In nucleotides, the CDR3 is TGTGCCATCAGTTCTCAGGAGGGAGCCTGGGGATCACCCCTCCACTTT.